The 24 T cell receptor beta chains listed next were all sequenced from one sample in a study of T-cell memory formation after mild COVID-19. TCRdb reanalysed the 5' RACE reads using MiXCR and keeps one entry per CDR3 protein. The sample carries roughly 250,000 distinct CDR3 sequences, over 15% recorded once. The sample taken for sequencing was PBMCs or a T cell subset sorted from them (not recorded which). These receptors came from a man aged 18 to 30 who had mild COVID-19 (a few samples of this study predate the infection). Cell type and time point are not known.

This chain uses TRBV5-1 with TRBJ1-1, with no clear D. The CDR3 consists of 13 residues. CDR1 and CDR2 from the germline V gene are SGHRS and YFSETQ. The V gene lost 2 bases and the J gene lost 2 bases, with 7 bases spanning the gap. The CDR3 DNA follows: TGCGCCAGCAGCTTTGTCGTCAACACTGAAGCTTTCTTT. This encodes CASSFVVNTEAFF. Using reference TRBV5-1 and TRBJ1-1 for the parts outside the CDR3, the full variable domain is KAGVTQTPRYLIKTRGQQVTLSCSPISGHRSVSWYQQTPGQGLQFLFEYFSETQRNKGNFPGRFSGRQFSNSRSEMNVSTLELGDSALYLCASSFVVNTEAFFGQGTRLTVV.

Concerning this clonotype: The CDR3 does not close with the conserved phenylalanine or tryptophan, likely indicating a read error. The CDR3 sequence: CASSLGTGGGFSPLHL. The CDR3 DNA is TGTGCCAGCAGCCTAGGGACAGGGGGTGGTTTTTCACCCCTCCACTTG. This chain links TRBV28 with TRBJ1-6; 11 positions match TRBD1. CDR3 length: 16 residues. J was trimmed by 9 bases and V by 6 bases; bases with no gene match: 10. Germline CDR1 reads MDHEN; CDR2 reads SYDVKM.

This clonotype was counted a few times. The chain uses TRBV6-5 and TRBJ2-1; either TRBD1 or TRBD2 may supply D (6 bases each). There are 18 residues in the CDR3. Trimming shortened V by 4 bases and J by 4 bases, and 23 bases separated the two germline ends. The germline gives CDR1 MNHEY, CDR2 SVGAGI. DNA for the CDR3: TGTGCCAGCAGTTTACGAGCTGAGGGGGGAACTAGGTACAATGAGCAGTTCTTC. It yields the protein CASSLRAEGGTRYNEQFF.

The J gene is TRBJ2-3, the V gene TRBV7-2, with 13 bases aligning to TRBD2. J lost 5 bases, V lost 5 bases, and 7 bases had no gene match. CDR1 and CDR2 from the germline V gene are SGHTA and FQGNSA. This CDR3 contains 16 residues. The DNA for the CDR3 is TGTGCCAGCAGCATAGGGACTAGCGGGGTAAAAGATACGCAGTATTTT. Its protein is CASSIGTSGVKDTQYF.

This chain links TRBV6-5 with TRBJ1-2; TRBD1 aligns across 7 bases. CDR3 length: 14 amino acids. Germline V lookup: CDR1 MNHEY, CDR2 SVGAGI. With 7 bases clipped from V and 5 bases from J, the junction kept 10 bases outside the gene matches. The CDR3 DNA reads as TGTGCCAGCAAACGGGGGGACAGCCTATATGGCTACACCTTC. It specifies CASKRGDSLYGYTF.

This chain joins TRBV11-2 and TRBJ2-7, with a possible D match to TRBD2 (6 bases). The V gene's germline CDR1 is SGHAT and CDR2 FQNNGV. V dropped 0 bases and J dropped 8 bases, with 11 bases sitting between them. The CDR3 spans 13 residues. CDR3 coding DNA: TGTGCCAGCAGCTTAGATCGGGGGTTAAAGCAGTACTTC. Protein: CASSLDRGLKQYF. The variable domain in full, with the rest retrieved from reference TRBV11-2 and TRBJ2-7, is EAGVAQSPRYKIIEKRQSVAFWCNPISGHATLYWYQQILGQGPKLLIQFQNNGVVDDSQLPKDRFSAERLKGVDSTLKIQPAKLEDSAVYLCASSLDRGLKQYFGPGTRLTVT.

The chain employs TRBV4-3 and TRBJ2-7; tentatively, D is TRBD2 (6 bases). The CDR3 extends over 13 amino acids. CDR1 is LGHNA and CDR2 is YSLEER in the germline V gene. V lost 0 bases and J 4 bases, leaving 7 bases between the germline ends. The CDR3 here is CASSQDGGYEQYF. The CDR3 DNA follows: TGCGCCAGCAGCCAAGATGGGGGGTACGAGCAGTACTTC.

The chain joins TRBV7-2 to TRBJ2-7; 12 bases align to TRBD1. With V trimmed by 3 bases and J by 7 bases, 4 bases remained unmatched. From germline, CDR1 is SGHTA and CDR2 FQGNSA. The CDR3 length is 14 residues. The chain's CDR3 is CASSLGQGAKEQYF. CDR3 in DNA: TGTGCCAGCAGCTTGGGACAGGGGGCGAAAGAGCAGTACTTC.

This clonotype was seen a handful of times. The chain carries TRBV7-2 and TRBJ1-3; D might be TRBD1 (5 bases). The germline gives CDR1 SGHTA, CDR2 FQGNSA. This CDR3 has 13 amino acids. The V end lost 10 bases, the J end lost 9 bases, and 19 bases lay between the germline ends. The CDR3, as DNA: TGTGCCATGGGGGATCGTGGGTCGGGCACCATATATTTT. Protein product: CAMGDRGSGTIYF.

This clonotype was seen only a few times. The rearrangement joins TRBV7-2 to TRBJ1-3; D uncertain. The CDR3 is 14 residues long. Germline V gene sequence: CDR1 SGHTA, CDR2 FQGNSA. The ends were cut back, 5 bases at V and 5 bases at J, with 13 bases in the middle. CDR3 residues: CASSPRVVRNTIYF. The CDR3 DNA reads TGTGCCAGCAGCCCACGGGTCGTGAGAAACACCATATATTTT.

The gene calls are TRBV13 and TRBJ2-7; maybe TRBD2 (7 bases). The ends were cut back, 4 bases at V and 6 bases at J, with 19 bases in the middle. CDR1 PRHDT and CDR2 FYEKMQ come from the germline V gene (reference sequence). CDR3 length equals 15 residues. CDR3 in amino acids: CASSWRGGSTLEQYF. CDR3 bases: TGTGCCAGCAGCTGGAGGGGGGGAAGTACGCTCGAGCAGTACTTC.

V usage is TRBV18 and J usage is TRBJ1-5, with 10 bases that match TRBD1. The CDR3 extends over 16 amino acids. V gave up 4 bases and J gave up 2 bases; unmatched junction bases: 5. Germline-derived CDR1 and CDR2 are KGHSH and LQKENI. The CDR3: CASSLQTGGGNQPQHF. The CDR3 DNA follows: TGTGCCAGCTCACTTCAGACAGGGGGCGGCAATCAGCCCCAGCATTTT.

This clonotype was observed a few times. This chain links TRBV7-9 with TRBJ2-3; 10 bases align to TRBD2. V dropped 6 bases and J dropped 0; count of bases not matched to a gene: 9. Germline V gene sequence: CDR1 SEHNR, CDR2 FQNEAQ (reference sequence). The CDR3 totals 17 residues. The CDR3 loop reads CASRLGLAGASTDTQYF. DNA for the CDR3: TGTGCCAGCAGGCTAGGGCTAGCGGGGGCGAGCACAGATACGCAGTATTTT. Together with reference TRBV7-9 and TRBJ2-3, the CDR3 gives the full variable domain: DTGVSQNPRHKITKRGQNVTFRCDPISEHNRLYWYRQTLGQGPEFLTYFQNEAQLEKSRLLSDRFSAERPKGSFSTLEIQRTEQGDSAMYLCASRLGLAGASTDTQYFGPGTRLTVL.

This clonotype was recorded only once. CDR3 sequence reads: CASSSGLAPNEQYF. CDR3 nucleotide sequence: TGCGCCAGCAGCTCGGGACTAGCCCCGAACGAGCAGTACTTC. The rearrangement joins TRBV5-1 to TRBJ2-7; 9 nucleotides match TRBD2. J was trimmed by 5 bases and V by 3 bases; bases with no gene match: 6. The CDR3 loop spans 14 amino acids. Germline CDR1 reads SGHRS; CDR2 reads YFSETQ.

This chain joins TRBV12-3 or TRBV12-4 and TRBJ1-2; D is unclear. The CDR3 loop spans 12 amino acids. The ends were cut back, 4 bases at V and 8 bases at J, with 11 bases in the middle. The CDR3 loop is CASSWSGTGYTF. The CDR3 coding sequence is TGTGCCAGCAGTTGGAGCGGAACCGGCTACACCTTC.

This clonotype was counted a few times. V gene TRBV7-2 combines with J gene TRBJ2-1, with TRBD2 matching 7 bases. This CDR3 contains 16 residues. The V and J ends lost 4 bases and 0 bases, in that order; junction bases with no gene match: 6. The germline V gene encodes CDR1 SGHTA and CDR2 FQGNSA. The CDR3 nucleotides read TGTGCCAGCAGCTCCAGCGGGGCGGCCTCCTACAATGAGCAGTTCTTC. Its protein product is CASSSSGAASYNEQFF.

This clonotype was observed a handful of times. The rearrangement joins TRBV9 to TRBJ2-7, with TRBD2 as a possible D gene (5 bases). Germline-derived CDR1 and CDR2 are SGDLS and YYNGEE. The germline V and J ends were trimmed by 2 bases and 2 bases, with 11 bases remaining between them. This CDR3 spans 14 amino acids. The CDR3 loop reads CASSVDGVPYEQYF. In nucleotides, the CDR3 is TGTGCCAGCAGCGTTGACGGGGTCCCCTACGAGCAGTACTTC.

The rearrangement joins TRBV7-8 to TRBJ2-7; D is perhaps TRBD1 (6 bases). V was trimmed by 5 bases and J by 6 bases, leaving 20 bases between them. The CDR3 covers 15 residues. The germline V gene has CDR1 SGHVS and CDR2 FQNEAQ. This CDR3 is CASSPFWGQSAEQYF. DNA of the CDR3: TGTGCCAGCAGCCCTTTCTGGGGGCAATCCGCCGAGCAGTACTTC.

This clonotype was detected many times. For the CDR3, the DNA is TGTGCCAGCAGCTTAGGTCAGAACACAGATACGCAGTATTTT. Encoded protein: CASSLGQNTDTQYF. The rearrangement links TRBV7-2 to TRBJ2-3; D ambiguous. The germline gives CDR1 SGHTA, CDR2 FQGNSA. Trimming cost V 1 base and J 2 bases, with 7 bases left between them. CDR3 length: 14 amino acids.

The chain couples TRBV3-1 to TRBJ2-1; 8 bases agree with TRBD2. V was pared by 8 bases and J by 12 bases, with 9 bases of the junction left unmatched. The germline CDR1 and CDR2 sequences are LGHDT and YNNKEL (reference sequence). The CDR3 length is 12 residues. The CDR3 coding sequence is TGTGCCAGCGGGACTAGTAGCCTCGGGCAGTTCTTC. Its protein is CASGTSSLGQFF.

Written as DNA, the CDR3 is TGCGCCAGCAGCTTGATTCGGGATCACACAGATACGCAGTATTTT. It translates to CASSLIRDHTDTQYF. The V gene is TRBV5-1, the J gene TRBJ2-3, with a weak D call TRBD2 (5 bases). The CDR3 covers 15 residues. The ends were cut back, 1 base at V and 2 bases at J, with 11 bases in the middle. Looked up from germline, CDR1 is SGHRS and CDR2 is YFSETQ.

J is TRBJ2-7 and V is TRBV20-1; no definite D call. Trimming shortened V by 1 base and J by 0 bases, and 10 bases separated the two germline ends. The germline gives CDR1 DFQATT, CDR2 SNEGSKA (reference sequence). This CDR3 comprises 14 residues. The CDR3 DNA follows: TGCAGTGCTAGAGCTGGTGCTAGCTCCTACGAGCAGTACGTC. Translating gives CSARAGASSYEQYV.

The rearrangement links TRBV20-1 to TRBJ1-6; a weak D match, TRBD1 (5 bases). V was clipped by 0 bases and J by 8 bases, with 11 bases between them. CDR3 length: 14 amino acids. The germline CDR1 and CDR2 sequences are DFQATT and SNEGSKA (reference sequence). The CDR3 loop reads CSAREGTGYSPLHF. Here the CDR3 DNA reads TGCAGTGCTAGAGAAGGGACCGGATATTCACCCCTCCACTTT.

The table lists this clonotype with a few counts. CDR3 sequence reads: CASSEGGQFF. The CDR3 coding sequence is TGCGCCAGCAGTGAGGGCGGGCAGTTCTTC. The genes are TRBV10-2 and TRBJ2-1; D gene uncertain. Trimming took off 2 bases at V and 12 bases at J, with 5 bases between the two ends. Germline V gives CDR1 WSHSY, CDR2 SAAADI. The CDR3 is 10 residues long.